What follows are 15 T cell receptor beta chains derived from one specimen sequenced in a study of T cell responses to AZD1222 COVID-19 vaccine. Sequencing used immunoSEQ multiplex PCR; TCRdb keeps in-frame clones, though not all of them. The sample contains roughly 100,000 clones, approximately 84% of which appear only once. This specimen consisted of peripheral blood, obtained on day 0 of AZD1222 vaccination. All receptors come from an adult in good health.

This chain uses TRBV12-3 or TRBV12-4 with TRBJ1-1, with TRBD1 matching over 7 bases. This CDR3 comprises 11 residues. Germline trimming cut 7 bases from V and 8 bases from J; bases unmatched to any gene: 4. The CDR3, as DNA: TGTGCCAGCAAAGACAGGGTCGAAGCTTTCTTT. Its translation is CASKDRVEAFF.

The rearrangement uses TRBV24-1 and TRBJ1-1; D remains unclear. The germline gives CDR1 KGHDR, CDR2 SFDVKD. CDR3 length equals 13 residues. Trimming removed 1 base from V and 0 bases from J, with 2 bases in between. The CDR3: CATSDFLNTEAFF. In nucleotides, the CDR3 is TGTGCCACCAGTGATTTCTTGAACACTGAAGCTTTCTTT.

J is TRBJ1-1 and V is TRBV5-1; D not certain. V lost 0 bases to trimming and J lost 1 base, with 7 bases between them. There are 14 residues in the CDR3. The germline gives CDR1 SGHRS, CDR2 YFSETQ. In nucleotides, the CDR3 is TGCGCCAGCAGCTTGGGGACGACGAACACTGAAGCTTTCTTT. It is translated as CASSLGTTNTEAFF.

The chain combines TRBV7-2 with TRBJ2-1, with TRBD1 matching 7 bases. CDR1 and CDR2 from the germline V gene are SGHTA and FQGNSA. This CDR3 contains 14 residues. The junction had 8 bases not matched to a gene; V was cut back by 6 bases and J by 6 bases. For the CDR3, the DNA is TGTGCCAGCAGTCCGGGACAGTCGGTCAATGAGCAGTTCTTC. The encoded protein is CASSPGQSVNEQFF.

J is TRBJ1-5 and V is TRBV12-5; D is perhaps TRBD1 (5 bases). The CDR3 is made up of 15 amino acids. Germline V gene sequence: CDR1 LGHNT, CDR2 FRNRAP. The V and J ends lost 2 bases and 6 bases respectively, with 14 bases between them. The CDR3 loop reads CASGLSTGPGQPQHF. DNA for the CDR3: TGTGCTAGTGGTTTGTCTACGGGGCCTGGTCAGCCCCAGCATTTT.

V usage is TRBV6-5 and J usage is TRBJ1-2; no firm D call. Per the germline V gene, CDR1 is MNHEY and CDR2 is SVGAGI. V was clipped by 4 bases and J by 8 bases, with 11 bases between them. The length of the CDR3 is 12 residues. The CDR3 DNA sequence: TGTGCCAGCAGTTCCGCCTTCGGAGGCTACACCTTC. It codes for CASSSAFGGYTF.

The chain has TRBV6-5 and TRBJ2-5; D is undetermined. The CDR3 consists of 14 residues. The V and J ends lost 0 bases and 4 bases respectively, with 9 bases between them. CDR1 and CDR2 from the germline V gene are MNHEY and SVGAGI. For the CDR3, the DNA is TGTGCCAGCAGTTACTCAGGGCGCGGAGAGACCCAGTACTTC. This sequence encodes CASSYSGRGETQYF.

CDR3 in amino acids: CASMKGLGDTQYF. CDR3 DNA sequence: TGTGCCAGCATGAAGGGCCTTGGAGATACGCAGTATTTT. The gene calls are TRBV7-9 and TRBJ2-3; D is unresolved. The CDR3 length is 13 residues. Germline V gene lookup returns CDR1 SEHNR and CDR2 FQNEAQ (reference sequence). With 7 bases removed from V and 5 bases from J, the gap between germline ends came to 13 bases.

The chain is built from TRBV3-1 (or the pseudogene TRBV3-2) and TRBJ1-2; 10 nucleotides match TRBD1. The CDR3 contains 16 residues. Germline assignment: CDR1 LGHDT and CDR2 YNNKEL (reference sequence). V lost 3 bases, J lost 5 bases, and 9 bases stayed unmatched. This CDR3 is CASSQPPGQGNYGYTF. As DNA, the CDR3 is TGTGCCAGCAGCCAGCCCCCGGGACAGGGGAATTATGGCTACACCTTC.

V gene TRBV14 combines with J gene TRBJ2-2; TRBD1 matches 7 bases. Germline loops: CDR1 SGHDN, CDR2 FVKESK. V lost 7 bases, J lost 5 bases, and 4 bases stayed unmatched. The CDR3 sequence is 13 residues long. Here the CDR3 DNA reads TGTGCCAGCAATGAACAGGGGACCGGGGAGCTGTTTTTT. Residues: CASNEQGTGELFF.

V is TRBV27 and J is TRBJ1-1, with D maybe TRBD1 (6 bases). The germline gives CDR1 MNHEY, CDR2 SMNVEV (reference sequence). The V end lost 2 bases, the J end lost 1 base, and 11 bases lay between the germline ends. The CDR3 is 15 amino acids. In DNA form, the CDR3 reads TGTGCCAGCAGTTTAAATCCCAGGGGGAACACTGAAGCTTTCTTT. The encoded protein is CASSLNPRGNTEAFF.

In this sample, this clone turned up once. V and J are TRBV4-3 and TRBJ2-1, with 13 bases aligning to TRBD2. Germline V CDR1 and CDR2: LGHNA, YSLEER. J gave up 8 bases and V 5 bases, and 9 bases lay outside the gene matches. This CDR3 is built from 16 residues. The CDR3 DNA reads as TGCGCCAGCAGCGATTCGGGACTAGCGGGGAAGGATGAGCAGTTCTTC. It is translated as CASSDSGLAGKDEQFF.

The chain is built from TRBV28 and TRBJ2-1, with D tentatively TRBD2 (7 bases). This CDR3 region has 15 residues. In germline, CDR1 is MDHEN, CDR2 SYDVKM. The V end was cut by 6 bases, the J end by 3 bases, with 15 bases between. The DNA of the CDR3 is TGTGCCAGCAGCCCTCACGGGGGGCACTACAATGAGCAGTTCTTC. Its protein product is CASSPHGGHYNEQFF.

The chain joins TRBV3-1 (or the pseudogene TRBV3-2) to TRBJ1-1; possibly TRBD1 for D (6 bases). The germline V and J ends were trimmed by 3 bases and 6 bases, with 17 bases remaining between them. The germline gives CDR1 LGHDT, CDR2 YNNKEL (reference sequence). The CDR3 runs 15 residues. This chain's CDR3 is CASSHPGGQRAEAFF. The DNA for the CDR3 is TGTGCCAGCAGCCACCCTGGGGGCCAGCGGGCTGAAGCTTTCTTT.

This chain joins TRBV6-1 and TRBJ1-5; TRBD1 agrees at 8 bases. Germline V gene sequence: CDR1 MNHNS, CDR2 SASEGT. The length of the CDR3 is 18 residues. V gave up 2 bases and J gave up 4 bases; unmatched junction bases: 13. This CDR3 reads CASSEIVVSGQGNQPQHF. The DNA for the CDR3 is TGTGCCAGCAGTGAAATAGTTGTGTCTGGACAGGGAAATCAGCCCCAGCATTTT.